This entry lists 11 T cell receptor beta chains sequenced from one sample in a study of T cell responses to AZD1222 COVID-19 vaccine. Clones were sequenced by immunoSEQ multiplex PCR, and TCRdb holds only the in-frame ones, with some missing. The top ten hold 0.9% to 1.3% of the sample, which has around 130,000 clones, roughly 92% seen once. The source was peripheral blood, collected 28 days after the second AZD1222 dose. The receptors were sampled from an adult who received the AZD1222 COVID-19 vaccine.

The chain joins TRBV18 to TRBJ2-5, with 7 bases aligning to TRBD1. V shed 6 bases and J 5 bases; nucleotides not matched to a gene: 12. CDR3 length equals 15 residues. Germline CDR1 and CDR2: KGHSH and LQKENI. CDR3 DNA sequence: TGTGCCAGCTCTCGCGACAGGGACCTCTTGGAGACCCAGTACTTC. The encoded protein is CASSRDRDLLETQYF.

The rearrangement links TRBV5-5 to TRBJ1-4; perhaps TRBD1 as D (5 bases). Deletions cut 3 bases from V and 7 bases from J, with 16 bases between. CDR1 and CDR2 from the germline V gene are SGHKS and YYEKEE (reference sequence). The CDR3 is 15 amino acids. The CDR3 DNA reads as TGTGCCAGCAGCTCTGACGGACAAGCTTTTGAAAAACTGTTTTTT. It codes for CASSSDGQAFEKLFF.

The CDR3 loop reads CASSVTSPYNEQFF. The CDR3 coding sequence is TGTGCCAGCAGCGTGACTAGCCCGTACAATGAGCAGTTCTTC. The rearrangement links TRBV11-3 to TRBJ2-1; 7 positions match TRBD2. CDR3 size: 14 residues. CDR1 and CDR2 (germline): SGHNT, YENEEA. Trimming cost V 5 bases and J 4 bases; bases outside gene matches: 5.

The chain recombines TRBV18 with TRBJ2-5, with 9 bases matching TRBD1. The CDR3 spans 14 residues. CDR1 KGHSH and CDR2 LQKENI come from the germline V gene. J lost 7 bases, V lost 3 bases, and 6 bases had no gene match. CDR3 sequence: CASSPGDRDATQYF. The CDR3 DNA follows: TGTGCCAGCTCACCGGGGGACAGGGATGCGACCCAGTACTTC.

This rearrangement joins TRBV9 to TRBJ2-1; 9 nucleotides agree with TRBD2. Germline-derived CDR1 and CDR2 are SGDLS and YYNGEE. The CDR3 length is 17 residues. J was trimmed by 5 bases and V by 0 bases; bases with no gene match: 9. CDR3 region: CASSVGGSSGKHNEQFF. In nucleotides, the CDR3 is TGTGCCAGCAGCGTAGGAGGGTCTAGCGGGAAGCACAATGAGCAGTTCTTC.

The V gene is TRBV7-3, the J gene TRBJ2-7, with 10 bases aligning to TRBD1. With V trimmed by 5 bases and J by 2 bases, 9 bases remained unmatched. The germline CDR1 and CDR2 sequences are SGHTA and FQGTGA. There are 16 residues in the CDR3. CDR3 in amino acids: CASSLNPGTGAYEQYF. For the CDR3, the DNA is TGTGCCAGCAGCCTAAACCCCGGGACAGGGGCCTACGAGCAGTACTTC.

This chain joins TRBV7-3 and TRBJ2-7; 9 nucleotides align to TRBD1. Trimming took 5 bases from V and 4 from J; bases not matched to a gene: 6. In germline, CDR1 is SGHTA, CDR2 FQGTGA. This CDR3 is 14 amino acids long. CDR3 in DNA: TGTGCCAGCAGCCCGGGACAGGGACCTTACGAGCAGTACTTC. Translating it yields CASSPGQGPYEQYF.

The V gene is TRBV7-7, the J gene TRBJ2-7, with TRBD2 as a possible D gene (5 bases). V was cut by 5 bases and J by 5 bases, with 22 bases left in between. This CDR3 has 16 amino acids. Germline V lookup: CDR1 SSHAT, CDR2 FNYEAQ (reference sequence). The CDR3, as DNA: TGTGCCAGCAGCCCTCTATTGGGAGTGGTAGGGCACGAGCAGTACTTC. This translates into CASSPLLGVVGHEQYF. Supplemented by reference TRBV7-7 and TRBJ2-7, the full variable domain reads GAGVSQSPRYKVTKRGQDVTLRCDPISSHATLYWYQQALGQGPEFLTYFNYEAQPDKSGLPSDRFSAERPEGSISTLTIQRTEQRDSAMYRCASSPLLGVVGHEQYFGPGTRLTVT.

This clone was recorded a few times. The rearrangement uses TRBV5-1 and TRBJ1-1; D unresolved. The ends were cut back, 1 base at V and 7 bases at J, with 8 bases in the middle. This CDR3 has 12 residues. Germline CDR1 and CDR2: SGHRS and YFSETQ. The chain's CDR3 is CASSLTLDEAFF. The DNA for the CDR3 is TGCGCCAGCAGCTTGACCCTGGATGAAGCTTTCTTT.

V is TRBV10-3 and J is TRBJ2-1; 8 bases fit TRBD2. The CDR3 is 17 amino acids. Germline-derived CDR1 and CDR2 are ENHRY and SYGVKD. After removal of 0 bases from V and 6 bases from J, the junction contained 10 bases not matched to a gene. CDR3 sequence (DNA): TGTGCCATCAGTGAGTCGAAAAGCGGGAGAAGCGGCAATGAGCAGTTCTTC. Translated, it gives CAISESKSGRSGNEQFF.

J is TRBJ1-4 and V is TRBV27, with D unresolved. CDR1 and CDR2 (germline): MNHEY, SMNVEV (reference sequence). Trimming pared 3 bases from V and 2 bases from J, leaving 7 bases between. CDR3 size: 14 residues. The CDR3 DNA is TGTGCCAGCAGTTTTTTGAGGACTAATGAAAAACTGTTTTTT. Translating it yields CASSFLRTNEKLFF.